This T cell receptor beta chain was found in a study of early T cells in non-severe SARS-CoV-2 infection. Study details: Sequencing input comprised bulk RNA from unsorted whole blood; chain pairing was not available. Study outcomes and limitations: Clonotype matching in VDJdb favored anti-spike CD8 responses and did not capture private and CD4 specificities.

The CDR3 contains 16 residues. After removal of 4 bases from V and 0 bases from J, the junction contained 5 bases not matched to a gene. CDR1 SGHVS and CDR2 FNYEAQ come from the germline V gene. Unique molecular identifier tags were affixed to discrete cDNA molecules. TCRdb re-called the 5' RACE reads through MiXCR, storing one row per CDR3 protein. Of 30,000 or so distinct CDR3 sequences listed, approximately 5.1% were seen once; the top ten hold approximately 23%. To note about this clonotype: The antigen is undetermined.

This sequence was found in an adult who was a healthcare worker with PCR-confirmed SARS-CoV-2 infection or an uninfected control (not recorded which). V usage is TRBV7-6 and J usage is TRBJ2-2, with 7 bases fitting TRBD1. Sequenced: whole blood. CDR3 nucleotides: TGTGCCAGCAGCTCCCGCCAGGGGGCGAACACCGGGGAGCTGTTTTTT. Translated, it gives CASSSRQGANTGELFF.